This T cell receptor beta chain was captured by sequencing in a study of human T cells and chemical hapten exposure. TCRdb reprocessed the RACE reads via MiXCR and lists one record per CDR3 protein. Of about 85,000 distinct CDR3 sequences detected, over 6.5% appear once; the ten largest clones hold just over 2.5%. Time point reported: pre-sensitization, week 0. Treatment specified: therapeutic diphenylcyclopropenone sensitization with weekly scalp DPC. The length of the CDR3 is 16 residues. With 5 bases clipped from V and 0 bases from J, the junction kept 9 bases outside the gene matches. CDR1 SGHDN and CDR2 FVKESK come from the germline V gene. This clonotype was detected many times.

The chain carries TRBV14 and TRBJ1-1, with 7 bases lining up with TRBD1. Sequencing used whole blood, obtained in connection with sensitization to the hapten diphenylcyclopropenone (DPC). This TCR was sampled from a man aged 35 to 55 with alopecia areata. Some clones in this sample may be carry-over from other donors' samples. CDR3 sequence reads: CASSSRTGLMNTEAFF. Written as DNA, the CDR3 is TGTGCCAGCAGCTCTCGGACAGGCCTAATGAACACTGAAGCTTTCTTT.